This T cell receptor beta chain was sequenced in a study of ipilimumab plus nivolumab after autologous stem cell transplantation. This clone is medium-sized by share. Its antigen remains unidentified. Study results and limitations: The authors say TCR, Treg and microbiome findings warrant further study.

Ipilimumab, 1 mg/kg, started 14 to 28 days after autologous transplant. Through week 26, nivolumab 3 mg/kg IV was given weeks 1, 4, 7, 10, then biweekly. The CDR3 is 12 residues long. The V gene lost 0 bases and the J gene lost 7 bases, with 6 bases spanning the gap. Looked up from germline, CDR1 is SGHAT and CDR2 is FQNNGV. The assay was immunoSEQ multiplex PCR, and TCRdb's table has in-frame clones only and misses some. The sample yields about 19,000 clones, roughly four fifths seen once. This receptor was obtained from a male donor with diffuse large B-cell lymphoma. The gene calls are TRBV11-2 and TRBJ2-5; D is undetermined. The input for sequencing was PBMCs, taken in a trial of ipilimumab plus nivolumab as post-transplant consolidation. In DNA, the CDR3 is TGTGCCAGCAGCTTAGATCGGAGGACCCAGTACTTC. Translating it yields CASSLDRRTQYF. Full variable domain (outside the CDR3, taken from reference TRBV11-2 and TRBJ2-5): EAGVAQSPRYKIIEKRQSVAFWCNPISGHATLYWYQQILGQGPKLLIQFQNNGVVDDSQLPKDRFSAERLKGVDSTLKIQPAKLEDSAVYLCASSLDRRTQYFGPGTRLLVL.